This T cell receptor beta chain derives from a study of CD8+CD57+ T cells in acquired aplastic anemia. Background on the study: Average DNA yield from sorted CD4+ and CD8+ cells was approximately 3 ug. Study-wide results and caveats: Controls and patients did not differ significantly in CD8+ Simpson's diversity.

As for this clonotype: Its antigen is as yet unknown.

Trimming took 8 bases from V and 8 from J, leaving 15 bases between them. The CDR3 loop spans 13 amino acids. Germline V gene sequence: CDR1 SNHLY, CDR2 FYNNEI. CD8+CD57+ cell expansion, shown by flow cytometry, had occurred in the patients selected for sequencing. Patients had not yet gotten any therapy when their blood was taken for sampling. Profiles of TCR beta VDJ and CDR3 were generated from a genomic DNA template. MiXCR, applied by TCRdb to the reads, yields one record per CDR3 protein. The table has approximately 260,000 distinct CDR3 sequences, around 82% seen once; the top ten hold approximately 40%.

The receptor was derived from a human donor with aplastic anemia. This sequence joins TRBV2 and TRBJ1-4, with D possibly matching TRBD1 (6 bases). Sequencing was done on a sample of sorted CD4+, CD8+, or CD8+CD57+ T cells (not recorded which) from PBMCs. The CDR3 spells CASGDGGTEKLFF. The CDR3 nucleotides are TGTGCCAGCGGGGACGGGGGCACAGAAAAACTGTTTTTT.